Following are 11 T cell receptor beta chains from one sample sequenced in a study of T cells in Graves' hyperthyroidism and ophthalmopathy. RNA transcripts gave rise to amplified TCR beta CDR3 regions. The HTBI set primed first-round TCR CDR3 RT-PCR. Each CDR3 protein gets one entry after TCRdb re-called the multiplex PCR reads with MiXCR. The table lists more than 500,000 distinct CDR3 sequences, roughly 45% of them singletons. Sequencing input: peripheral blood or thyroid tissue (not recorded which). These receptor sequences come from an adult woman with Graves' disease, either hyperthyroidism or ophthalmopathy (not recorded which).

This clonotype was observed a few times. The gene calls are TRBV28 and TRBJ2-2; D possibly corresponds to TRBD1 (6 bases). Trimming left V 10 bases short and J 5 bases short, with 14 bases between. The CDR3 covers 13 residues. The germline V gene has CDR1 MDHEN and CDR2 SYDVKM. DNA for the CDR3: TGTGCCACTAGGTCCAGGGGTACCGGGGAGCTGTTTTTT. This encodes CATRSRGTGELFF.

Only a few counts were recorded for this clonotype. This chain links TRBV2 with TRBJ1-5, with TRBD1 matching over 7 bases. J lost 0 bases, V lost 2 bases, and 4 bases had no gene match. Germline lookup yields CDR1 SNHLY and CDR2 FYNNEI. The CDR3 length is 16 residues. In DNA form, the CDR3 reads TGTGCCAGCAGTGAATACAGGGGCTATAGCAATCAGCCCCAGCATTTT. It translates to CASSEYRGYSNQPQHF.

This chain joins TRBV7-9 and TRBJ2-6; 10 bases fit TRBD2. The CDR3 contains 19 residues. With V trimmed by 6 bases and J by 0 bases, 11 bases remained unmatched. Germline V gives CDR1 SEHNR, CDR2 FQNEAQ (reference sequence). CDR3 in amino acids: CASRRTSGRDYSGANVLTF. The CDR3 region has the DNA TGTGCCAGCAGACGGACTAGCGGCAGAGACTACTCTGGGGCCAACGTCCTGACTTTC.

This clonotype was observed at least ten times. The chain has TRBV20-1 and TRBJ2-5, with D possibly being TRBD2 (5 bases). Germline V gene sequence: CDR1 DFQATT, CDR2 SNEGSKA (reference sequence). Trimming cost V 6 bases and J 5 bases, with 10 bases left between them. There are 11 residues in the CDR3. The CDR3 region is CSAQRGETQYF. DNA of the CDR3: TGCAGTGCACAACGCGGGGAGACCCAGTACTTC.

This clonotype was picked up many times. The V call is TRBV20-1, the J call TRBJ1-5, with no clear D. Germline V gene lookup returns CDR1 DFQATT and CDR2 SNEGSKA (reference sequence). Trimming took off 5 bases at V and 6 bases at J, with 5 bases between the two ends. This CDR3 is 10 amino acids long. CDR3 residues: CSAGTQPQHF. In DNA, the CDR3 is TGCAGTGCTGGTACTCAGCCCCAGCATTTT.

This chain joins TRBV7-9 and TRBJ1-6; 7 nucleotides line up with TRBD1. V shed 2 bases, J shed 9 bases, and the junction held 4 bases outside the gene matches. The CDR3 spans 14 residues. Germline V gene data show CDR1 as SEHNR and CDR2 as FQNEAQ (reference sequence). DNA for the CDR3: TGTGCCAGCAGCTTAAGGGGGCGCGCTTCACCCCTCCACTTT. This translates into CASSLRGRASPLHF.

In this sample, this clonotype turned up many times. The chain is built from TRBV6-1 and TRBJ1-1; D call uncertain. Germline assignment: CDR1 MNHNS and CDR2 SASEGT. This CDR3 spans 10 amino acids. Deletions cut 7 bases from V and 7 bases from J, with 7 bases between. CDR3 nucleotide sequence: TGTGCCAGCAAAACCGTTGAAGCTTTCTTT. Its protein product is CASKTVEAFF.

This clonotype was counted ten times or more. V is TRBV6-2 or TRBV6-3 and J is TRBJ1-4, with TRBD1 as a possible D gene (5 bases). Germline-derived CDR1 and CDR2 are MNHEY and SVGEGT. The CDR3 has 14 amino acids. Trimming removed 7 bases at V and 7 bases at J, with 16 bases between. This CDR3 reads CASTPGTRAEKLFF. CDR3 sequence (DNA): TGTGCCAGCACCCCGGGGACTCGGGCTGAAAAACTGTTTTTT.

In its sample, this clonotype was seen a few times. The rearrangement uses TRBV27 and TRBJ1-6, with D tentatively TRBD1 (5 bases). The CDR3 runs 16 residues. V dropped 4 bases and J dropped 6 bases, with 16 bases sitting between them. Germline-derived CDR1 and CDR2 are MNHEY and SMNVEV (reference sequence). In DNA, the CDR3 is TGTGCCAGCAGTTGGGGGAGCGATCGTCGTAATTCACCCCTCCACTTT. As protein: CASSWGSDRRNSPLHF.

CDR3 residues: CASSLTGVGYTF. CDR3 in DNA: TGCGCCAGCAGCTTGACAGGGGTCGGCTACACCTTC. The chain carries TRBV5-1 and TRBJ1-2; TRBD1 matches at 7 bases. The ends lost 1 base at V and 8 bases at J; junction bases unmatched: 2. The CDR3 contains 12 residues. Per the germline V gene, CDR1 is SGHRS and CDR2 is YFSETQ. Full variable domain (remainder filled in from reference TRBV5-1 and TRBJ1-2): KAGVTQTPRYLIKTRGQQVTLSCSPISGHRSVSWYQQTPGQGLQFLFEYFSETQRNKGNFPGRFSGRQFSNSRSEMNVSTLELGDSALYLCASSLTGVGYTFGSGTRLTVV.

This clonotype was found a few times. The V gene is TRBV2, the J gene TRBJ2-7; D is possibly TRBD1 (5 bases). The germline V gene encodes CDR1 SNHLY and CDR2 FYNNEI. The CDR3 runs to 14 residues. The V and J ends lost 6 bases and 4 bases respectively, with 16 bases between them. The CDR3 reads CASSLKGMGYEQYF. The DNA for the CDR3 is TGTGCCAGCAGCCTTAAGGGGATGGGGTACGAGCAGTACTTC. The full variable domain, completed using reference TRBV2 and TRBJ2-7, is EPEVTQTPSHQVTQMGQEVILRCVPISNHLYFYWYRQILGQKVEFLVSFYNNEISEKSEIFDDQFSVERPDGSNFTLKIRSTKLEDSAMYFCASSLKGMGYEQYFGPGTRLTVT.